The next 20 T cell receptor beta chains were all read from a single sample in a study of CD8 T cells in Susac syndrome. Random-hexamer reverse transcription was applied to about 0.5 to 1 ug RNA. TCRdb analysed the immunoSEQ multiplex PCR reads with MiXCR anew, one entry per CDR3 protein. The repertoire consists of about 53,000 distinct CDR3 sequences, with over 90% occurring once and the leading ten covering approximately 0.8%. The sequencing sample was made of CD8+ T cells from PBMCs. Receptor source: a human donor with Susac syndrome.

J is TRBJ2-3 and V is TRBV12-3 or TRBV12-4; 8 bases map to TRBD2. This CDR3 has 16 amino acids. V gave up 6 bases and J gave up 5 bases; unmatched junction bases: 13. Here the CDR3 reads CASSPGQLAAKDTQYF. The CDR3 DNA sequence: TGTGCCAGCAGCCCTGGGCAACTAGCGGCAAAAGATACGCAGTATTTT.

The rearrangement links TRBV7-2 to TRBJ2-1; 8 bases map to TRBD2. The CDR3 totals 17 residues. Germline CDR1 SGHTA, CDR2 FQGNSA. J gave up 10 bases and V 1 base, and 15 bases lay outside the gene matches. The CDR3 loop is CASSLGRGGLPKAEQFF. The CDR3 DNA reads TGTGCCAGCAGCTTAGGTCGGGGGGGCCTCCCAAAAGCGGAGCAGTTCTTC.

The genes are TRBV7-9 and TRBJ2-3; D unresolved. Germline CDR1 is SEHNR and CDR2 is FQNEAQ (reference sequence). The germline V and J ends were trimmed by 5 bases and 2 bases, with 11 bases remaining between them. The CDR3 length is 14 residues. CDR3 nucleotide sequence: TGTGCCAGCAGCCGGACGTCGATCACAGATACGCAGTATTTT. Its translation is CASSRTSITDTQYF.

The rearrangement links TRBV18 to TRBJ2-1; D unresolved. Between the trimmed V and J ends, which lost 3 bases and 1 base, there was a span of 16 bases. Germline V gene sequence: CDR1 KGHSH, CDR2 LQKENI. The CDR3 has 17 residues. CDR3 nucleotides: TGTGCCAGCTCACCGCAAGTGGCCAGGTCGTCCTACAATGAGCAGTTCTTC. This sequence encodes CASSPQVARSSYNEQFF.

The V and J genes are TRBV7-8 and TRBJ1-1; TRBD1 might be the D (6 bases). V was trimmed by 5 bases and J by 1 base, leaving 11 bases between them. Germline V gene sequence: CDR1 SGHVS, CDR2 FQNEAQ. The CDR3 covers 14 residues. The CDR3 DNA reads as TGTGCCAGCAGCGATGGGACACCGAACACTGAAGCTTTCTTT. Amino acids: CASSDGTPNTEAFF.

The chain recombines TRBV21-1 with TRBJ2-3; no DNA check was done on the table's D call, TRBD1. TRBV21-1 represents a pseudogene. The CDR3 totals 15 residues. The CDR3 protein is CASSKAGQDFDTQYF. DNA of the CDR3: TGTGCCAGCAGCAAAGCGGGACAGGACTTCGATACGCAGTATTTT.

The chain joins TRBV9 to TRBJ2-3, with D possibly TRBD2 on 7 matching bases. The ends were cut back, 4 bases at V and 3 bases at J, with 18 bases in the middle. The CDR3 has 16 amino acids. Germline lookup yields CDR1 SGDLS and CDR2 YYNGEE. CDR3 in DNA: TGTGCCAGCAGCCCGTCCGGGGGGCCCGGTACAGATACGCAGTATTTT. Translation gives CASSPSGGPGTDTQYF.

The J gene is TRBJ1-1, the V gene TRBV20-1; D is uncertain. Germline V gene lookup returns CDR1 DFQATT and CDR2 SNEGSKA (reference sequence). The CDR3 runs to 11 residues. The DNA of the CDR3 is TGCAGCCTCAGAGTGAACACTGAAGCTTTCTTT. It encodes CSLRVNTEAFF.

This rearrangement joins TRBV14 to TRBJ1-5, with TRBD1 as a possible D gene (6 bases). Germline CDR1 and CDR2: SGHDN and FVKESK. With 0 bases removed from V and 5 bases from J, the gap between germline ends came to 11 bases. The CDR3 spans 15 residues. The CDR3 DNA sequence: TGTGCCAGCAGCCAAGATTTACAGGGTGATCAGCCCCAGCATTTT. Its translation is CASSQDLQGDQPQHF.

The V gene is TRBV12-3 or TRBV12-4, the J gene TRBJ1-1, with 8 bases that match TRBD1. The CDR3 is made up of 14 amino acids. V lost 6 bases and J lost 0; bases outside the gene matches: 3. CDR3 amino acids: CASSPTGVNTEAFF. The CDR3 region has the DNA TGTGCCAGCAGCCCGACAGGGGTGAACACTGAAGCTTTCTTT.

The gene calls are TRBV7-2 and TRBJ2-5, with D possibly TRBD1 on 5 matching bases. The CDR3 extends over 14 amino acids. In germline, CDR1 is SGHTA, CDR2 FQGNSA. The germline V and J ends were trimmed by 4 bases and 2 bases, with 11 bases remaining between them. The CDR3 bases are TGTGCCAGCAGCTCCGACAGATTTCAAGAGACCCAGTACTTC. Translation gives CASSSDRFQETQYF.

The V and J genes are TRBV12-5 and TRBJ2-7, with 11 bases fitting TRBD1. Germline V lookup: CDR1 LGHNT, CDR2 FRNRAP. The CDR3 has 15 residues. V lost 4 bases to trimming and J lost 5 bases; unmatched junction nucleotides: 7. CDR3: CASGYGTGGRNEQYF. CDR3 DNA: TGTGCTAGTGGTTACGGGACAGGGGGTCGCAACGAGCAGTACTTC.

The chain has TRBV5-1 and TRBJ2-7; 7 bases match TRBD1. V lost 4 bases to trimming and J lost 3 bases; unmatched junction nucleotides: 10. Germline CDR1 and CDR2: SGHRS and YFSETQ. The CDR3 consists of 15 residues. CDR3 in amino acids: CASSLTGNPFYEQYF. For the CDR3, the DNA is TGCGCCAGCAGCCTGACAGGGAACCCGTTCTACGAGCAGTACTTC.

The rearrangement uses TRBV4-3 and TRBJ2-4; D remains unclear. Germline assignment: CDR1 LGHNA and CDR2 YSLEER. The V end was cut by 0 bases, the J end by 2 bases, with 17 bases between. CDR3 length: 18 amino acids. CDR3 sequence: CASSQEYRSAYSKNIQYF. Written as DNA, the CDR3 is TGCGCCAGCAGCCAAGAGTACCGGTCGGCCTATTCCAAAAACATTCAGTACTTC.

The rearrangement uses TRBV30 and TRBJ1-5, with a tentative D call TRBD1 (6 bases). CDR1 and CDR2 from the germline V gene are GTSNPN and SVGIG (reference sequence). The CDR3 has 13 amino acids. V gave up 5 bases and J gave up 4 bases, with 12 bases separating them. The CDR3 sequence is CAWAPGVNQPQHF. The CDR3 coding sequence is TGTGCCTGGGCCCCAGGGGTTAATCAGCCCCAGCATTTT.

The chain has TRBV12-3 or TRBV12-4 and TRBJ1-1, with 8 bases lining up with TRBD1. This CDR3 is built from 14 residues. V was pared by 4 bases and J by 10 bases, with 11 bases of the junction left unmatched. Here the CDR3 reads CASSSPGQEEVAFF. Here the CDR3 DNA reads TGTGCCAGCAGTTCTCCGGGACAGGAAGAGGTAGCTTTCTTT.

J is TRBJ1-5 and V is TRBV6-5, with a possible D match to TRBD1 (6 bases). This CDR3 comprises 14 residues. Germline V lookup: CDR1 MNHEY, CDR2 SVGAGI. V shed 6 bases and J shed 6 bases, with 15 bases lying between them. CDR3 bases: TGTGCCAGCAGCCCAGGGGAAGGATCTCAGCCCCAGCATTTT. As protein: CASSPGEGSQPQHF.

In its sample, this clonotype was seen once. The rearrangement links TRBV9 to TRBJ1-5; 10 nucleotides match TRBD1. Germline V gives CDR1 SGDLS, CDR2 YYNGEE. The CDR3 length is 14 residues. V was clipped by 3 bases and J by 7 bases; unmatched bases: 4. CDR3 sequence: CASSGGTGEQPQHF. CDR3 coding DNA: TGTGCCAGCAGCGGAGGGACAGGGGAACAGCCCCAGCATTTT. Using reference TRBV9 and TRBJ1-5 for the parts outside the CDR3, the full variable domain is DSGVTQTPKHLITATGQRVTLRCSPRSGDLSVYWYQQSLDQGLQFLIQYYNGEERAKGNILERFSAQQFPDLHSELNLSSLELGDSALYFCASSGGTGEQPQHFGDGTRLSIL.

This chain links TRBV20-1 with TRBJ2-3; the match to TRBD2 covers 11 bases. Germline V gene sequence: CDR1 DFQATT, CDR2 SNEGSKA (reference sequence). The CDR3 is 18 amino acids. V lost 0 bases and J lost 1; bases outside the gene matches: 9. This CDR3 is CSARDRLAGGWGTDTQYF. The CDR3 DNA reads TGCAGTGCTAGAGATCGTCTAGCGGGGGGTTGGGGCACAGATACGCAGTATTTT.

The chain recombines TRBV29-1 with TRBJ2-3; 7 bases fit TRBD1. With V trimmed by 0 bases and J by 6 bases, 6 bases remained unmatched. The CDR3 is 14 residues long. Germline-derived CDR1 and CDR2 are SQVTM and ANQGSEA. The CDR3 spells CSVEDRQGSDTQYF. The CDR3 DNA follows: TGCAGCGTTGAAGATCGACAGGGTTCCGATACGCAGTATTTT.